This record covers a single TCR beta chain. Its specificity is unknown. Constant-region reverse primers amplified full-length variable regions, followed by semi-nested Nested Universal Primer A PCR. From the 5' RACE reads, TCRdb called clonotypes with MiXCR, one entry per CDR3 protein. This table holds around 52,000 distinct CDR3 sequences, around 26% found once. The study, taken as a whole, reports: Tumor memory CD4+ T cell TCR gene usage clustered with blood and lymph node memory CD4+ cells and lymph node naive CD4+ cells. Tumor Treg TCRs overlapped most with tumor naive CD4+ cells.

V shed 2 bases and J 6 bases; nucleotides not matched to a gene: 3. Germline V CDR1 and CDR2: LGHDT, YNNKEL (reference sequence). The CDR3 loop spans 13 amino acids. Sequenced input: tumor-infiltrating memory CD4+ T cells sorted from the breast tumor. The sample's subset: memory CD4+ T cells, CD4+CD45RO+CD25-. The clonotype was recovered from a female donor with breast cancer. The rearrangement joins TRBV3-1 to TRBJ1-2, with TRBD1 matching 7 bases. As DNA, the CDR3 is TGTGCCAGCAGCCAACGGACAGGCGATGGCTACACCTTC. This translates into CASSQRTGDGYTF.